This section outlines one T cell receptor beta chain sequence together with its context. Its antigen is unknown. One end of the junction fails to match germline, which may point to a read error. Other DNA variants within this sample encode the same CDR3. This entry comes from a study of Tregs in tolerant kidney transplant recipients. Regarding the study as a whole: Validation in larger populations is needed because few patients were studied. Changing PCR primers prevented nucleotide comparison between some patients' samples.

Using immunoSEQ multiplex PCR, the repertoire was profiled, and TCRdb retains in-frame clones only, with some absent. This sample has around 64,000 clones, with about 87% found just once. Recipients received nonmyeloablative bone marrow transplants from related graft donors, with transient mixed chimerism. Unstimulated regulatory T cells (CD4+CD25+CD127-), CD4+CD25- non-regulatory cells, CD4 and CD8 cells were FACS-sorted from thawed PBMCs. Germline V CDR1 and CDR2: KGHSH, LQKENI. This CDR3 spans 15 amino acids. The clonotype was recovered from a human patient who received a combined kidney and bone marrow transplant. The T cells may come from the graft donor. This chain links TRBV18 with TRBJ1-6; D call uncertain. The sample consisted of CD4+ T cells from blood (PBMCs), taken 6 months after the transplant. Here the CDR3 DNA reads TGTGCCAGCTCACCAAACGAGGGCGCAAATTCCCCCCTCCACTTT. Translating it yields CASSPNEGANSPLHF. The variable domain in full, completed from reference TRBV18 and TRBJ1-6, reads NAGVMQNPRHLVRRRGQEARLRCSPMKGHSHVYWYRQLPEEGLKFMVYLQKENIIDESGMPKERFSAEFPKEGPSILRIQQVVRGDSAAYFCASSPNEGANSPLHFGNGTRLTVT.